This TCR beta chain was sequenced during a study of CD8 T cells in ankylosing spondylitis. From germline, CDR1 is SGHDT and CDR2 YYEEEE. The CDR3 has 12 amino acids. V lost 2 bases and J 6 bases, leaving 8 bases between the germline ends. This clonotype appeared many times. Its antigen is currently unknown. The study's findings and limits: Reactive arthritis synovial fluid and blood were previously reported to contain some motif variants. In ankylosing spondylitis patients, matched synovial fluid reportedly showed significant enrichment of disease-linked clones. Ankylosing spondylitis blood appeared to be characterized by a TCR beta motif of fewer than ten highly homologous variants.

For TCR beta, libraries came from quantitative 5'-RACE with molecular barcodes. TCRdb used MiXCR to reprocess the 5' RACE reads, holding one entry per CDR3 protein. The table records 20,000 to 30,000 distinct CDR3 sequences, over 10% of them present only once. This clonotype was sampled from a male donor with ankylosing spondylitis or in good health (not recorded which). Sequencing was done on a sample of blood. The chain is built from TRBV5-6 and TRBJ1-1; no firm D call. This CDR3 is CASSFGGAEAFF. The CDR3 DNA reads as TGTGCCAGCAGCTTTGGCGGGGCTGAAGCTTTCTTT.